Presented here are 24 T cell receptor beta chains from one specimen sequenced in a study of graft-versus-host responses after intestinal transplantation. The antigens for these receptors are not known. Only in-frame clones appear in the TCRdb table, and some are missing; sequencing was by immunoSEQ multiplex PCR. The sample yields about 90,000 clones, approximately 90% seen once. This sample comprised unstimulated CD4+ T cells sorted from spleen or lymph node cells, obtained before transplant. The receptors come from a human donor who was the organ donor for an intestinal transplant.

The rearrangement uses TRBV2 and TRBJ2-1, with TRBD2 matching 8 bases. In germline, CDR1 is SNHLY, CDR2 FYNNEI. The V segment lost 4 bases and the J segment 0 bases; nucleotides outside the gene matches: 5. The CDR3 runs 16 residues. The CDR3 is CASSVLSGVSYNEQFF. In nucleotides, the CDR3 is TGTGCCAGCAGTGTTCTTAGCGGGGTCTCCTACAATGAGCAGTTCTTC.

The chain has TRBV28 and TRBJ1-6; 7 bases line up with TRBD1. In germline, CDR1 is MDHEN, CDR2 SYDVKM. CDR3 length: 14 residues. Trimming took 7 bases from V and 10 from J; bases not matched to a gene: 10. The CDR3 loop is CASMGRQGGSPLHF. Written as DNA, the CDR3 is TGTGCCAGCATGGGTAGACAGGGAGGCTCACCCCTCCACTTT.

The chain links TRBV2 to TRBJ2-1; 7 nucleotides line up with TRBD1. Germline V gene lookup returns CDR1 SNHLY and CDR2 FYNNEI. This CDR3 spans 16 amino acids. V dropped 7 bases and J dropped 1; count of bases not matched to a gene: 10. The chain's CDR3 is CASKGAQAESYNEQFF. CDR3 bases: TGTGCCAGCAAGGGGGCTCAAGCCGAGTCCTACAATGAGCAGTTCTTC.

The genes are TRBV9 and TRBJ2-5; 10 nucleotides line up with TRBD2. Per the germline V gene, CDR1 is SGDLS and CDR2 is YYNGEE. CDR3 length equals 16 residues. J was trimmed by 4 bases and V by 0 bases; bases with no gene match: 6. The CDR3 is CASSVEVGLAPETQYF. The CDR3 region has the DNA TGTGCCAGCAGCGTAGAGGTGGGACTAGCGCCAGAGACCCAGTACTTC.

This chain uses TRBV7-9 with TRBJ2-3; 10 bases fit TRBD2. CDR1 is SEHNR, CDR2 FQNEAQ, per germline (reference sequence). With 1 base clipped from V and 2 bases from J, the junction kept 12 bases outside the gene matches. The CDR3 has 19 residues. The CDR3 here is CASSLEFVWTSGYTDTQYF. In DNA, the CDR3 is TGTGCCAGCAGCTTAGAGTTTGTGTGGACTAGCGGCTACACAGATACGCAGTATTTT.

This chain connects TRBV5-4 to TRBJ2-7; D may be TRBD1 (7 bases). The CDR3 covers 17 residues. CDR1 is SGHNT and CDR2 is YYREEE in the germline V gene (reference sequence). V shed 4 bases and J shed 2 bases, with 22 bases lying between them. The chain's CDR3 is CASSAEKGGAGTYEQYF. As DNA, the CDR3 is TGTGCCAGCAGCGCGGAGAAAGGGGGCGCGGGGACCTACGAGCAGTACTTC.

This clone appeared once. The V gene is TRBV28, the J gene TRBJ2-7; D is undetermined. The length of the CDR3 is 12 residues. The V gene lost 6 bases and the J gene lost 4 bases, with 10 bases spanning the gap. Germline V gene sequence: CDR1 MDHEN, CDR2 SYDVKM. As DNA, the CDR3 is TGTGCCAGCAGCCCCCCCAGATACGAGCAGTACTTC. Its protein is CASSPPRYEQYF.

The CDR3 region is CASVTGLAGANLYEQYF. In DNA form, the CDR3 reads TGTGCCAGCGTCACGGGGCTAGCGGGAGCAAACCTCTACGAGCAGTACTTC. This chain joins TRBV28 and TRBJ2-7, with 10 bases lining up with TRBD2. The V segment lost 8 bases and the J segment 3 bases; nucleotides outside the gene matches: 16. The CDR3 has 17 residues. The germline V gene encodes CDR1 MDHEN and CDR2 SYDVKM.

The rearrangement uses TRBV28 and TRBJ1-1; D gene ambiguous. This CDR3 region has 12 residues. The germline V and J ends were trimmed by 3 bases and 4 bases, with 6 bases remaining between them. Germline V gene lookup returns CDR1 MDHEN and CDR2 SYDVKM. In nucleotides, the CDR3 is TGTGCCAGCAGTTTGTTCAGCACTGAAGCTTTCTTT. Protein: CASSLFSTEAFF.

The DNA for the CDR3 is TGTGCCAGCAGTGAATTAAATTCTAACTATGGCTACACCTTC. Its protein is CASSELNSNYGYTF. The chain carries TRBV25-1 and TRBJ1-2; no definite D call. The CDR3 loop spans 14 amino acids. Germline CDR1 MGHDK, CDR2 SYGVNS. V was pared by 1 base and J by 0 bases, with 6 bases between.

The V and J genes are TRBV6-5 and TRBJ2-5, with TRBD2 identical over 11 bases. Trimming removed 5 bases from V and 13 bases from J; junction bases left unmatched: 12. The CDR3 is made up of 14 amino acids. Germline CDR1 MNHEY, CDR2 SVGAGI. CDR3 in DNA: TGTGCCAGCAGTCAGACTAGCGGGGCCCATGTTCGGTACTTC. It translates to CASSQTSGAHVRYF.

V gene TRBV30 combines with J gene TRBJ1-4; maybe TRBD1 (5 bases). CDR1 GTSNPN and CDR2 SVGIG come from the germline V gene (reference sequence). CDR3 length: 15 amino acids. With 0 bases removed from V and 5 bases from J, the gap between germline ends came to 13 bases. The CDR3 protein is CAWSVRNKGNEKLFF. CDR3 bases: TGTGCCTGGAGTGTACGAAACAAGGGGAATGAAAAACTGTTTTTT. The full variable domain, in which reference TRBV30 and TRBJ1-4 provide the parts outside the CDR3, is SQTIHQWPATLVQPVGSPLSLECTVEGTSNPNLYWYRQAAGRGLQLLFYSVGIGQISSEVPQNLSASRPQDRQFILSSKKLLLSDSGFYLCAWSVRNKGNEKLFFGSGTQLSVL.

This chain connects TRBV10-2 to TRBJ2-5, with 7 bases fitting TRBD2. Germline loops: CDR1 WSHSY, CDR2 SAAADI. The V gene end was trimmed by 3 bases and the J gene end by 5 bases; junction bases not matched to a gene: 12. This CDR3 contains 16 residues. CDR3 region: CASSETRAGPRETQYF. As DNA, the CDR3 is TGCGCCAGCAGTGAAACTCGAGCGGGGCCCCGGGAGACCCAGTACTTC.

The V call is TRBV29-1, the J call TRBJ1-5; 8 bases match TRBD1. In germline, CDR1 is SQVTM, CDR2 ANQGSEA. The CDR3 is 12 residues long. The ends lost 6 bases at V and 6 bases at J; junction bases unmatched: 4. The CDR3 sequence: CSVKTGVQPQHF. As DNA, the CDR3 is TGCAGCGTCAAGACAGGGGTTCAGCCCCAGCATTTT.

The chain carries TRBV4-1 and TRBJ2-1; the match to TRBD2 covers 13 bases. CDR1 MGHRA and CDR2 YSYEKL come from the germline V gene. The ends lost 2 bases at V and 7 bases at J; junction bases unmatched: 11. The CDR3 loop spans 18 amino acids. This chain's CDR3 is CASSQYKTSGRAWNEQFF. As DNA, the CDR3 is TGCGCCAGCAGCCAATACAAAACTAGCGGGAGGGCGTGGAATGAGCAGTTCTTC.

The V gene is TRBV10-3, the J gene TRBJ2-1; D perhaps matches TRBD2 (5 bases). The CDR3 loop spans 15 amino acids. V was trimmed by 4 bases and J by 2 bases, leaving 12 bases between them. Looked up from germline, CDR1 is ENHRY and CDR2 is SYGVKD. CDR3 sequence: CAISVAGEPYNEQFF. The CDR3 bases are TGTGCCATCAGTGTGGCTGGGGAGCCCTACAATGAGCAGTTCTTC.

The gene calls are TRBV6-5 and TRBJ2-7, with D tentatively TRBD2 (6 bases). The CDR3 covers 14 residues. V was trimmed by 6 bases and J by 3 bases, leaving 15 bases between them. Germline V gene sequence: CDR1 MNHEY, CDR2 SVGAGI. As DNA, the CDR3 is TGTGCCAGCAGACCCTCCGGAGGGCGCTACGAGCAGTACTTC. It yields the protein CASRPSGGRYEQYF.

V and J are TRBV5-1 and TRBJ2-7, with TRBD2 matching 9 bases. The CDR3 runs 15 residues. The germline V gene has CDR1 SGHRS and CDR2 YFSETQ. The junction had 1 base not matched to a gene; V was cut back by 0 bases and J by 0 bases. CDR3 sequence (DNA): TGCGCCAGCAGCTTGGCTAGCGGGGTCTCCTACGAGCAGTACTTC. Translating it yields CASSLASGVSYEQYF.

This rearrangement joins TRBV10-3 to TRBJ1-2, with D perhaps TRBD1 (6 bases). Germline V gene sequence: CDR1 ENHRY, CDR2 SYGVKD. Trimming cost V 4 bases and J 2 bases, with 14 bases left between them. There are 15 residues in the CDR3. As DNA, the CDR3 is TGTGCCATCAGTGGAGGCCCGGGGGGCAACTATGGCTACACCTTC. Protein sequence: CAISGGPGGNYGYTF.

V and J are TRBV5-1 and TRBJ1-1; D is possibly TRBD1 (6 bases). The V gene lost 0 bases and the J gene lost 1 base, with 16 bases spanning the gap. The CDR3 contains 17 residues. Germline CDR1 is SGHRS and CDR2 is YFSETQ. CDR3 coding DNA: TGCGCCAGCAGCTTGGGCCCCCAGGGGCCGGGGAACACTGAAGCTTTCTTT. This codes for CASSLGPQGPGNTEAFF.

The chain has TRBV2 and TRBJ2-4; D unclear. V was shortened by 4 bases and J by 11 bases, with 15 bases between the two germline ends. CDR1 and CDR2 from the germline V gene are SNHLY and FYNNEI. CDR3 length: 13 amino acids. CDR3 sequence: CASSGPPQSVQYF. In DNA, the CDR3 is TGTGCCAGCAGTGGTCCCCCGCAGTCCGTTCAGTACTTC.

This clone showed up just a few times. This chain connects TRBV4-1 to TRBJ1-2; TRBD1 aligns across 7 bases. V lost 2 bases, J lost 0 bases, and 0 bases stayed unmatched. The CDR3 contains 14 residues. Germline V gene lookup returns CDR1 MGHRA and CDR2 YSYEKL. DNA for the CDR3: TGCGCCAGCAGCCAAACAGGGGCTAACTATGGCTACACCTTC. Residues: CASSQTGANYGYTF.

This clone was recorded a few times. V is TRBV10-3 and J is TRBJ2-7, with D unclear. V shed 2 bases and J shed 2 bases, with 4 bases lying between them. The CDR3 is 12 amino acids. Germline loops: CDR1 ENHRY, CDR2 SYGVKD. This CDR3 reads CAISEPPYEQYF. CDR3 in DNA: TGTGCCATCAGTGAGCCTCCCTACGAGCAGTACTTC.

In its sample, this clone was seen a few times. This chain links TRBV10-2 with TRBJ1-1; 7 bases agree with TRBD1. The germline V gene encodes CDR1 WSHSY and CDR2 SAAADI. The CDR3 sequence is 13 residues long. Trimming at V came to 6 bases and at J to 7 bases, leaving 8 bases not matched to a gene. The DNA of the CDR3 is TGCGCCAGCAGCCGAGTAAGGGACAGTGAAGCTTTCTTT. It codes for CASSRVRDSEAFF.